This T cell receptor beta chain is from a study of blood T cell repertoires in COVID-19. The method was immunoSEQ multiplex PCR; TCRdb's version includes in-frame clones alone and lacks a portion of them. This table holds about 400,000 clones, less than 90% found once. With V trimmed by 4 bases and J by 4 bases, 7 bases remained unmatched. From germline, CDR1 is MGHRA and CDR2 YSYEKL. CDR3 length equals 15 residues. This chain connects TRBV4-1 to TRBJ1-1; 9 nucleotides agree with TRBD1. The sequencing sample was made of peripheral blood. This clonotype was obtained from a woman aged 55-70 years with COVID-19, enrolled during active disease. The CDR3 loop reads CASSLGRQGGTEAFF. CDR3 DNA sequence: TGCGCCAGCAGCCTAGGAAGACAGGGGGGCACTGAAGCTTTCTTT.